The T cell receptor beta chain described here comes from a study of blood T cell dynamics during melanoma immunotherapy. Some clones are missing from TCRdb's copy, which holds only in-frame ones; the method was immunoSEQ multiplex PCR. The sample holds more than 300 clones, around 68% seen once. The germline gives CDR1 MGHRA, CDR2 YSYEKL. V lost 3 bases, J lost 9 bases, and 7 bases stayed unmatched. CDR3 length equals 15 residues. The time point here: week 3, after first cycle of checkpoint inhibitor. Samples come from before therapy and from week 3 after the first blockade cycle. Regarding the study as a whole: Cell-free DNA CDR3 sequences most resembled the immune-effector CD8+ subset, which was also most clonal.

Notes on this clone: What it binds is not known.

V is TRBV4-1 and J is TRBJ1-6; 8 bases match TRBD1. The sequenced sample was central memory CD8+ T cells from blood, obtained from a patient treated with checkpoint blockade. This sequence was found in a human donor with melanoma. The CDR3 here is CASSHRQGNSSPLHF. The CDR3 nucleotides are TGCGCCAGCAGCCACCGACAGGGGAACAGTTCACCCCTCCACTTT.